A single sample gave rise to the 8 T cell receptor beta chains below, sequenced in a study of shared clonotypes between healthy human individuals. Sequenced by immunoSEQ multiplex PCR; TCRdb stores in-frame clones only, minus some. The sample includes roughly 1 million clones, approximately 76% of them seen just once. The sequenced sample consisted of memory CD4+ T cells sorted from blood. Subset defined: CD45RA-negative fraction. The receptors derive from a man between 18 and 29 years old in good health.

DNA of the CDR3: TGTGCCAGCAGGGCGAGGCAGAACACTGAAGCTTTCTTT. Protein sequence: CASRARQNTEAFF. V gene TRBV2 combines with J gene TRBJ1-1; D is unclear. The length of the CDR3 is 13 residues. Germline CDR1 SNHLY, CDR2 FYNNEI. V dropped 6 bases and J dropped 1 base, with 9 bases sitting between them.

V usage is TRBV15 and J usage is TRBJ1-5; tentatively, D is TRBD1 (5 bases). V was pared by 5 bases and J by 7 bases, with 18 bases between. Germline values: CDR1 LNHNV, CDR2 YYDKDF (reference sequence). The CDR3 extends over 15 amino acids. For the CDR3, the DNA is TGTGCCACCAGCCGGGGGGGGACCTGGGGGCAGCCCCAGCATTTT. Its protein product is CATSRGGTWGQPQHF. The whole variable domain, filled in from reference TRBV15 and TRBJ1-5, reads DAMVIQNPRYQVTQFGKPVTLSCSQTLNHNVMYWYQQKSSQAPKLLFHYYDKDFNNEADTPDNFQSRRPNTSFCFLDIRSPGLGDTAMYLCATSRGGTWGQPQHFGDGTRLSIL.

In its sample, this clone was seen a few times. V and J are TRBV2 and TRBJ2-7; D uncertain. CDR3 length equals 12 residues. The germline V and J ends were trimmed by 7 bases and 2 bases, with 9 bases remaining between them. CDR1 is SNHLY and CDR2 is FYNNEI in the germline V gene. CDR3 DNA: TGTGCCAGCAACTCACGAACCTACGAGCAGTACTTC. Translation gives CASNSRTYEQYF.

The chain recombines TRBV28 with TRBJ1-5; maybe TRBD1 (5 bases). The CDR3 spans 16 residues. The V end was cut by 3 bases, the J end by 3 bases, with 15 bases between. Germline assignment: CDR1 MDHEN and CDR2 SYDVKM. This chain's CDR3 is CASSFLVGGINQPQHF. The DNA for the CDR3 is TGTGCCAGCAGTTTTTTGGTCGGGGGGATCAATCAGCCCCAGCATTTT. Filled out from reference TRBV28 and TRBJ1-5, the complete variable domain reads DVKVTQSSRYLVKRTGEKVFLECVQDMDHENMFWYRQDPGLGLRLIYFSYDVKMKEKGDIPEGYSVSREKKERFSLILESASTNQTSMYLCASSFLVGGINQPQHFGDGTRLSIL.

The chain uses TRBV30 and TRBJ1-2; 8 nucleotides align to TRBD1. The CDR3 extends over 14 amino acids. Trimming at V came to 5 bases and at J to 2 bases, leaving 7 bases not matched to a gene. Germline CDR1 reads GTSNPN; CDR2 reads SVGIG (reference sequence). The CDR3 nucleotides read TGTGCCTGGTTAGGGACAGGAGTAAACTATGGCTACACCTTC. Protein product: CAWLGTGVNYGYTF.

The CDR3 loop is CASMQGSYGYTF. The CDR3 bases are TGTGCCAGCATGCAGGGGTCCTATGGCTACACCTTC. The rearrangement links TRBV6-5 to TRBJ1-2; tentative D call: TRBD1 (6 bases). The CDR3 loop spans 12 amino acids. Trimming left V 7 bases short and J 4 bases short, with 10 bases between. The V gene's germline CDR1 is MNHEY and CDR2 SVGAGI.

This clone turned up a few times. The chain carries TRBV5-1 and TRBJ2-1; possible D gene TRBD2, 6 bases. Germline V CDR1 and CDR2: SGHRS, YFSETQ. This CDR3 spans 13 amino acids. Trimming stripped 4 bases from V and 3 bases from J, with 8 bases between. The CDR3 region is CASSRLDYNEQFF. The CDR3 nucleotides are TGCGCCAGCAGCAGACTAGACTACAATGAGCAGTTCTTC.

The V call is TRBV15, the J call TRBJ2-2; D is possibly TRBD1 or TRBD2 (5 bases each). This CDR3 contains 16 residues. V was pared by 7 bases and J by 4 bases, with 19 bases between. Germline V gene lookup returns CDR1 LNHNV and CDR2 YYDKDF (reference sequence). The CDR3: CATNDRGTGITGELFF. The DNA for the CDR3 is TGTGCCACCAACGATCGGGGCACAGGTATCACCGGGGAGCTGTTTTTT.